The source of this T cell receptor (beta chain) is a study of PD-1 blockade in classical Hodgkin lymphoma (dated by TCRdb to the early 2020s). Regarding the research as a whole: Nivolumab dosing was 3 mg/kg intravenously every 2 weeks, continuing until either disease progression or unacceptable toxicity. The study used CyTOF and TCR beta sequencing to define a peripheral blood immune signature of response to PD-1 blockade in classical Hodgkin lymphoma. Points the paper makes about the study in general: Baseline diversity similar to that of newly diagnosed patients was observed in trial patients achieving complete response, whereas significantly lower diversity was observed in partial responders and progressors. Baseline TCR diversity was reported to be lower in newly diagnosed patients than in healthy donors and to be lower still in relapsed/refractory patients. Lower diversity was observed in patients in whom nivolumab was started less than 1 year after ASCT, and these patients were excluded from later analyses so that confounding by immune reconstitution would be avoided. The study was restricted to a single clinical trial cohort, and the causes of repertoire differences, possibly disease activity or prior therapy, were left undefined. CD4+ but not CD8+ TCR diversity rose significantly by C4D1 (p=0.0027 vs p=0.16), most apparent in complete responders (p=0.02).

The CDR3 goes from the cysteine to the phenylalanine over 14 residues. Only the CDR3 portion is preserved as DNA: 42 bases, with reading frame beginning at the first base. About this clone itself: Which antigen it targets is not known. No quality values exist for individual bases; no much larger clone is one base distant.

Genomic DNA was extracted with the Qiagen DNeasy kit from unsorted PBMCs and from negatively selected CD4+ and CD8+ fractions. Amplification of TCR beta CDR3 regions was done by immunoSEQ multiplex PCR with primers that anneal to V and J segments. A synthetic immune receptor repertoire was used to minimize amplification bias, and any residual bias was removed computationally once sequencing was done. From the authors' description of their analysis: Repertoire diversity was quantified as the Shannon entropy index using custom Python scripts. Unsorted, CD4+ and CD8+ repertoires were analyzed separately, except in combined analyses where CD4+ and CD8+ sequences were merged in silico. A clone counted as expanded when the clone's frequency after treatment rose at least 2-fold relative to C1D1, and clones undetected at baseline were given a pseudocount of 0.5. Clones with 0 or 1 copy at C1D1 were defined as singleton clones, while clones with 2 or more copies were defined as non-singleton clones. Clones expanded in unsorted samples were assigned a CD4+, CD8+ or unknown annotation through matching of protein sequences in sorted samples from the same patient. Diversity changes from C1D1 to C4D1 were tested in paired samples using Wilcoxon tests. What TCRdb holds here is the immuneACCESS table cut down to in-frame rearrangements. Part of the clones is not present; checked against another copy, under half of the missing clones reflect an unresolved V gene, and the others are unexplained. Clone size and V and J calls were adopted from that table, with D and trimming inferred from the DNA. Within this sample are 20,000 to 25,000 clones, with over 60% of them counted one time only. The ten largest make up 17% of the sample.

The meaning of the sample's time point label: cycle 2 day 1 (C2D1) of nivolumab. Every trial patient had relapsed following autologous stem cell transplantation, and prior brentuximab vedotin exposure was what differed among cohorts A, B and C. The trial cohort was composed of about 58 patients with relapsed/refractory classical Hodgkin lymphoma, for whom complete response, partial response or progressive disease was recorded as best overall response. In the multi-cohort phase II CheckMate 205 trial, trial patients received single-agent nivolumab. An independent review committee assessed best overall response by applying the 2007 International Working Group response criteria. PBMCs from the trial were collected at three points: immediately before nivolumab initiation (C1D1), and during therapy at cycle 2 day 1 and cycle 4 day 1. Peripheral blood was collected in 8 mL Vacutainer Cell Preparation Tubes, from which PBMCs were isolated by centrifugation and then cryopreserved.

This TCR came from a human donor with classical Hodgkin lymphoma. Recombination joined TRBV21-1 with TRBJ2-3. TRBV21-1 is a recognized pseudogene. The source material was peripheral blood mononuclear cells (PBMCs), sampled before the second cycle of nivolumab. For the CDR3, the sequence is CASSKPVLGDTQYF. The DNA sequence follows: TGTGCCAGCAGCAAGCCAGTCCTGGGAGATACGCAGTATTTT.